This T cell receptor beta chain emerged from a study of blood T cell repertoires in COVID-19. About the study: The origin of the acute and convalescent COVID-19 samples was the United States, Italy and Spain. Nucleic acid was either cDNA or gDNA, and it came from T cells, B-cell-depleted T cells, or PBMCs.

Germline assignment: CDR1 KGHDR and CDR2 SFDVKD. Trimming removed 3 bases from V and 5 bases from J, with 12 bases in between. CDR3 size: 15 residues. Original analysis: Amplifying reference gene primers gave estimates of nucleated cell counts. Only in-frame clones appear in the TCRdb table, and some are missing; sequencing was by immunoSEQ multiplex PCR. V and J calls plus clone size are reproduced from that table; the DNA served to infer D and trimming. Of more than 95,000 clones in the sample, roughly 80% were seen once. Sequencing used peripheral blood. V and J are TRBV24-1 and TRBJ2-2; tentatively, D is TRBD2 (5 bases). The sequence derives from a woman at least 80 years old with acute or convalescent COVID-19. CDR3 in amino acids: CATSDNLAVTGELFF. Written as DNA, the CDR3 is TGTGCCACCAGTGATAATCTAGCAGTAACCGGGGAGCTGTTTTTT.